A selection of T cell receptor beta chains follows, all from one sample in a study of T cells in Graves' hyperthyroidism and ophthalmopathy. TCRdb fed the multiplex PCR reads into MiXCR, producing one record per CDR3 protein. The table lists about 350,000 distinct CDR3 sequences, 15% to 20% of them singletons, with roughly 16% in the top ten. Sequencing used blood. These receptors originate from a woman in her forties with Graves' ophthalmopathy. The CDR3 runs from the conserved cysteine through the conserved F or W. The D gene is left open where the match is weak. The listing skips clone size in some rows; elsewhere it reads once, few, many or a size class.

d_call	j_call	v_call	clone_size	cdr3_aa	cdr3_nt
NA	TRBJ2-7	TRBV19	few	CASSRGPGREQYF	TGTGCCAGCAGTCGCGGACCGGGTAGGGAGCAGTACTTC
NA	TRBJ2-7	TRBV20-1	many	CSATSRDRLYEQYF	TGCAGTGCAACCTCTCGGGACCGCCTGTACGAGCAGTACTTC
TRBD2	TRBJ2-2	TRBV11-2	many	CASSPSSGRLGGELFF	TGTGCCAGCAGCCCATCTAGCGGGAGGTTGGGCGGGGAGCTGTTTTTT
NA	TRBJ1-3	TRBV30	many	CAWSPNREMNTIYF	TGTGCCTGGAGTCCAAACAGGGAAATGAACACCATATATTTT
TRBD1	TRBJ2-2	TRBV7-2	many	CASQTRQGNTGELFF	TGTGCCAGCCAAACCAGACAGGGAAACACCGGGGAGCTGTTTTTT
NA	TRBJ1-6	TRBV7-2	many	CASSLAGTQVLPLHF	TGTGCCAGCAGCTTAGCCGGGACCCAAGTATTGCCCCTCCACTTT
NA	TRBJ1-1	TRBV29-1	many	CSVRGGNTEAFF	TGCAGCGTGAGGGGTGGGAACACTGAAGCTTTCTTT
TRBD2	TRBJ2-5	TRBV2	NA	CASSDIAGVQETQYF	TGTGCCAGCAGTGATATAGCGGGAGTCCAAGAGACCCAGTACTTC
TRBD1	TRBJ2-7	TRBV7-6	many	CASSLGTASSYEQYF	TGTGCCAGCAGCCTCGGGACAGCGAGCTCCTACGAGCAGTACTTC
NA	TRBJ2-7	TRBV30	many	CAWSLTGGYYEQYF	TGTGCCTGGAGTCTGACAGGTGGATACTACGAGCAGTACTTC
TRBD1	TRBJ1-5	TRBV6-5	few	CASSLGTGPSNQPQHF	TGTGCCAGCAGTTTAGGGACAGGCCCTAGCAATCAGCCCCAGCATTTT
TRBD1	TRBJ1-1	TRBV27	few	CASSLLRGLKNTEAFF	TGTGCCAGCTCTTTACTCAGGGGGCTCAAGAACACTGAAGCTTTCTTT
NA	TRBJ2-5	TRBV5-4	many	CASSLWGLSETQYF	TGTGCCAGCAGCTTGTGGGGGCTTTCGGAGACCCAGTACTTC
NA	TRBJ2-7	TRBV7-2	many	CASSLGQGIYEQYF	TGTGCCAGCAGCTTAGGGCAGGGGATCTACGAGCAGTACTTC
NA	TRBJ2-7	TRBV2	many	CASRRAGGSSYEQYF	TGTGCCAGCAGGCGGGCTGGCGGATCCTCCTACGAGCAGTACTTC
TRBD1	TRBJ1-2	TRBV12-3/TRBV12-4	many	CASSPGQGGDYGYTF	TGTGCCAGCAGTCCAGGACAGGGGGGGGACTATGGCTACACCTTC
NA	TRBJ2-7	TRBV28	many	CASNWDLGYEQYF	TGTGCCAGCAACTGGGACTTGGGCTACGAGCAGTACTTC
TRBD2	TRBJ2-7	TRBV6-1	NA	CAIRGLAGDEQYF	TGTGCCATCAGGGGACTAGCGGGAGACGAGCAGTACTTC
TRBD1	TRBJ1-2	TRBV19	many	CASSRQGNYGYTF	TGTGCCAGTAGTAGACAGGGGAACTATGGCTACACCTTC
NA	TRBJ1-1	TRBV7-9	many	CASSSGRSMGSF	TGTGCCAGCAGTTCGGGTCGGAGCATGGGGAGCTTT
NA	TRBJ2-2	TRBV24-1	many	CATGSTGELFF	TGTGCCACAGGGTCCACCGGGGAGCTGTTTTTT
NA	TRBJ2-7	TRBV28	many	CASSSPGTVYEQYF	TGTGCCAGCAGTTCCCCCGGGACTGTCTACGAGCAGTACTTC
NA	TRBJ1-5	TRBV6-5	many	CASSSGFGNQPQHF	TGTGCCAGCAGTTCCGGGTTTGGGAATCAGCCCCAGCATTTT
TRBD1	TRBJ1-2	TRBV29-1	many	CSVGTGVGYGYTF	TGCAGCGTCGGGACAGGAGTTGGCTATGGCTACACCTTC
TRBD1	TRBJ2-5	TRBV29-1	many	CSVDRTGTETQYF	TGCAGCGTAGACCGGACAGGGACAGAGACCCAGTACTTC
TRBD1	TRBJ1-1	TRBV20-1	many	CSDLQGGTEAFF	TGCAGTGACCTACAGGGGGGCACTGAAGCTTTCTTT
NA	TRBJ2-7	TRBV10-2	many	CATRHSSYEQYF	TGCGCCACCCGGCACAGCTCCTACGAGCAGTACTTC